The rows below give T cell receptor beta chains drawn from one sample of a study of T cell responses to AZD1222 COVID-19 vaccine. The data were produced by immunoSEQ multiplex PCR, yet TCRdb's version contains in-frame clones alone and is incomplete. The profile shows 100,000 to 150,000 clones, 85% to 90% of them singletons. The input for sequencing was peripheral blood, taken on day 0 of MenACWY control vaccination. These receptors all stem from an adult in good health. Each CDR3 is given with its conserved first and last residue. The D gene is left open where the match is weak. Only some rows state a clone size, as once, few, many or a class for expanded clones.

CDR3aa	CDR3nt	j_gene	abundance	d_gene	v_gene
CASASYSEQYF	TGTGCCAGCGCATCCTACTCCGAGCAGTACTTC	TRBJ2-7	.	.	TRBV2
CASSQRLAGGPGANVLTF	TGTGCCAGCAGCCAAAGACTAGCGGGAGGGCCTGGGGCCAACGTCCTGACTTTC	TRBJ2-6	.	TRBD2	TRBV3-1/TRBV3-2
CASSYRGSTDTQYF	TGTGCCAGTAGCTACAGGGGTAGCACAGATACGCAGTATTTT	TRBJ2-3	.	TRBD1	TRBV19
CASSPGNRGLFF	TGTGCCAGCAGTCCCGGGAATCGGGGGCTGTTTTTT	TRBJ1-4	.	.	TRBV6-2/TRBV6-3
CASSFGGTTTYNSPLHF	TGTGCCAGCAGCTTCGGCGGCACCACCACCTATAATTCACCCCTCCACTTT	TRBJ1-6	.	.	TRBV5-6
CASSLAHGSGSIRETQYF	TGTGCCAGCAGCTTAGCGCATGGTAGCGGGAGTATAAGAGAGACCCAGTACTTC	TRBJ2-5	.	TRBD2	TRBV7-6
CSGGQKNYEQYF	TGCAGCGGTGGACAGAAAAACTACGAGCAGTACTTC	TRBJ2-7	.	.	TRBV29-1
CASSSPRGYGYTF	TGTGCCAGCAGTTCCCCTCGGGGGTATGGCTACACCTTC	TRBJ1-2	.	.	TRBV12-3/TRBV12-4
CASSLTGGWTEAFF	TGTGCCAGCAGCTTGACAGGGGGATGGACTGAAGCTTTCTTT	TRBJ1-1	.	TRBD1	TRBV5-5
CAWAGDRDNYGYTF	TGTGCCTGGGCGGGTGACAGGGATAACTATGGCTACACCTTC	TRBJ1-2	.	TRBD1	TRBV30
CASSLNPAEAFF	TGTGCCAGCAGCCTAAATCCCGCTGAAGCTTTCTTT	TRBJ1-1	.	.	TRBV11-1
CASSFGQGNYGYTF	TGCGCCAGCAGCTTCGGGCAAGGAAACTATGGCTACACCTTC	TRBJ1-2	.	.	TRBV5-1
CASSPASGDNTGELFF	TGCGCCAGCTCCCCCGCTAGCGGGGATAACACCGGGGAGCTGTTTTTT	TRBJ2-2	.	TRBD2	TRBV10-1
CASSRSRETYNEQFF	TGTGCCAGCAGCCGGAGTAGGGAGACCTACAATGAGCAGTTCTTC	TRBJ2-1	few	.	TRBV7-9
CASSLVERETQYF	TGTGCCAGCAGCTTAGTAGAACGCGAGACCCAGTACTTC	TRBJ2-5	.	.	TRBV7-2
CASARGPENTEAFF	TGTGCCAGCGCCCGGGGACCGGAGAACACTGAAGCTTTCTTT	TRBJ1-1	.	.	TRBV6-5
CASSIRGTADNEQFF	TGTGCCAGCAGTATAAGGGGGACAGCGGACAATGAGCAGTTCTTC	TRBJ2-1	.	TRBD1	TRBV27
CASSLAESLYNEQFF	TGCGCCAGCAGCTTGGCCGAGAGTCTTTACAATGAGCAGTTCTTC	TRBJ2-1	.	.	TRBV5-1
CASSLGTGYGYTF	TGTGCCAGCAGTTTGGGTACAGGGTATGGCTACACCTTC	TRBJ1-2	.	.	TRBV12-3/TRBV12-4
CASSLGSGRVYNEQFF	TGTGCCAGCAGCTTGGGCAGCGGGAGGGTCTACAATGAGCAGTTCTTC	TRBJ2-1	.	TRBD2	TRBV5-4
CASSISINTEAFF	TGTGCCAGTAGTATATCTATCAACACTGAAGCTTTCTTT	TRBJ1-1	.	.	TRBV19
CASSSGRPTGFYGYTF	TGTGCCAGCAGTTCCGGCCGCCCGACAGGGTTCTATGGCTACACCTTC	TRBJ1-2	.	TRBD1	TRBV6-6
CASSAVQGGETQYF	TGTGCCAGCAGCGCGGTCCAGGGGGGAGAGACCCAGTACTTC	TRBJ2-5	.	.	TRBV5-4
CASRGGLAGSYEQYF	TGTGCCAGCAGAGGGGGGCTAGCGGGGTCTTACGAGCAGTACTTC	TRBJ2-7	.	TRBD2	TRBV5-6
CASKSPGLAGGGGTGELFF	TGCGCCAGCAAAAGCCCGGGACTAGCGGGAGGAGGAGGCACCGGGGAGCTGTTTTTT	TRBJ2-2	.	TRBD2	TRBV10-2
CASSSQRGQPQHF	TGTGCCAGCAGTAGCCAGCGGGGTCAGCCCCAGCATTTT	TRBJ1-5	.	.	TRBV6-5
CASSLAQRGRYYEQYF	TGTGCCAGCAGCTTAGCCCAGCGGGGGAGGTACTACGAGCAGTACTTC	TRBJ2-7	.	TRBD2	TRBV11-3
CASSTTGTVSYEQYF	TGTGCCAGCAGTACCACCGGGACAGTTAGCTACGAGCAGTACTTC	TRBJ2-7	.	TRBD1	TRBV27
CASGLVLGGQSYNEQFF	TGTGCTAGTGGTTTGGTACTTGGGGGGCAATCCTACAATGAGCAGTTCTTC	TRBJ2-1	.	.	TRBV12-5
CASSQDRNYGYTF	TGTGCCAGCAGCCAAGATCGTAACTATGGCTACACCTTC	TRBJ1-2	.	.	TRBV14
CASEQGNRADTQYF	TGTGCCTCGGAACAGGGGAATAGAGCAGATACGCAGTATTTT	TRBJ2-3	.	TRBD1	TRBV30
CASSLGVASSYNEQFF	TGTGCCAGCAGCTTAGGGGTAGCGAGCTCCTACAATGAGCAGTTCTTC	TRBJ2-1	.	.	TRBV11-2